These 29 T cell receptor beta chains were sequenced from one sample in a study of CD8+ T cells in alopecia areata. cDNA serving as the sequencing template came from extracted, reverse transcribed RNA. TCRdb's table, derived via immunoSEQ multiplex PCR, lists solely in-frame clones and lacks some. Counted here are 150,000 or so clones, 85% to 90% occurring once; the ten biggest clones make up less than 15%. The material was CD8+ T cells sorted from blood, obtained at week 0. These receptors came from a human donor with alopecia areata.

This chain joins TRBV15 and TRBJ1-2; TRBD1 is a possible D gene (5 bases). In germline, CDR1 is LNHNV, CDR2 YYDKDF (reference sequence). The CDR3 is 13 residues long. The V and J ends lost 8 bases and 2 bases respectively, with 12 bases between them. The chain's CDR3 is CATLGVGNYGYTF. DNA of the CDR3: TGTGCCACCCTGGGGGTCGGGAACTATGGCTACACCTTC. The whole variable domain, remainder taken from reference TRBV15 and TRBJ1-2, is DAMVIQNPRYQVTQFGKPVTLSCSQTLNHNVMYWYQQKSSQAPKLLFHYYDKDFNNEADTPDNFQSRRPNTSFCFLDIRSPGLGDTAMYLCATLGVGNYGYTFGSGTRLTVV.

V usage is TRBV29-1 and J usage is TRBJ2-1; 11 bases are a match to TRBD2. The V gene end was trimmed by 3 bases and the J gene end by 9 bases; junction bases not matched to a gene: 13. CDR1 SQVTM and CDR2 ANQGSEA come from the germline V gene. CDR3 length: 16 residues. DNA of the CDR3: TGCAGCGTTGACGGGCTAGCGGGGGGAGGAGCAGGTGAGCAGTTCTTC. This translates into CSVDGLAGGGAGEQFF.

This chain uses TRBV5-6 with TRBJ2-7, with a weak D call TRBD2 (6 bases). Germline CDR1 and CDR2: SGHDT and YYEEEE. V was cut by 6 bases and J by 4 bases, with 17 bases left in between. The CDR3 is made up of 14 amino acids. The CDR3 DNA reads as TGTGCCAGCAAGGACCGACGGGGGAAATACGAGCAGTACTTC. As protein: CASKDRRGKYEQYF.

The chain links TRBV27 to TRBJ2-1; D unclear. The CDR3 contains 16 residues. Germline values: CDR1 MNHEY, CDR2 SMNVEV (reference sequence). Deletions cut 5 bases from V and 1 base from J, with 15 bases between. This chain's CDR3 is CASSPVGADSYNEQFF. Here the CDR3 DNA reads TGTGCCAGCAGTCCCGTCGGTGCGGATTCCTACAATGAGCAGTTCTTC.

This clone appeared a few times. The chain recombines TRBV29-1 with TRBJ2-7; D unresolved. The germline V gene has CDR1 SQVTM and CDR2 ANQGSEA. This CDR3 spans 13 amino acids. The V gene lost 5 bases and the J gene lost 2 bases, with 13 bases spanning the gap. The DNA of the CDR3 is TGCAGCGTTATTGCGGCCTTGGCCTACGAGCAGTACTTC. As protein: CSVIAALAYEQYF.

The rearrangement joins TRBV27 to TRBJ2-7; tentatively, D is TRBD1 (6 bases). Germline values: CDR1 MNHEY, CDR2 SMNVEV (reference sequence). The CDR3 consists of 19 residues. V was pared by 2 bases and J by 2 bases, with 25 bases between. CDR3: CASSLVAVRRQVPPYEQYF. Written as DNA, the CDR3 is TGTGCCAGCAGTTTAGTTGCCGTACGAAGACAGGTCCCTCCCTACGAGCAGTACTTC.

CDR3 region: CASSLEGGFTDTQYF. CDR3 sequence (DNA): TGCGCCAGCAGCTTGGAGGGCGGATTCACAGATACGCAGTATTTT. This chain joins TRBV5-1 and TRBJ2-3, with unresolved D. The germline V gene has CDR1 SGHRS and CDR2 YFSETQ. V was cut by 0 bases and J by 2 bases, with 10 bases left in between. The CDR3 is made up of 15 amino acids.

This clone is a singleton in its sample. J is TRBJ2-1 and V is TRBV27; 11 positions agree with TRBD2. Germline-derived CDR1 and CDR2 are MNHEY and SMNVEV (reference sequence). The CDR3 length is 16 residues. After removal of 5 bases from V and 5 bases from J, the junction contained 8 bases not matched to a gene. The CDR3 is CASSPSSGGTHNEQFF. The CDR3, as DNA: TGTGCCAGCAGTCCCTCTAGCGGGGGGACCCACAATGAGCAGTTCTTC.

This rearrangement joins TRBV29-1 to TRBJ1-1, with D maybe TRBD1 (5 bases). The CDR3 runs 13 residues. Trimming removed 3 bases at V and 9 bases at J, with 17 bases between. The germline V gene has CDR1 SQVTM and CDR2 ANQGSEA. For the CDR3, the DNA is TGCAGCGTTGAGGGGGAGGTGAGTTCCCAAGCTTTCTTT. Translated: CSVEGEVSSQAFF.

V usage is TRBV4-1 and J usage is TRBJ1-1; possibly TRBD1 for D (5 bases). The CDR3 is made up of 14 amino acids. The germline V and J ends were trimmed by 1 base and 10 bases, with 16 bases remaining between them. Germline V gene data show CDR1 as MGHRA and CDR2 as YSYEKL. The CDR3 loop is CASSQGDGPQGAFF. The DNA for the CDR3 is TGCGCCAGCAGCCAAGGGGACGGACCTCAAGGAGCTTTCTTT.

Written as DNA, the CDR3 is TGCGCCAGCAGCCCGGAGGGCACCCCGGCCACCGAGCAGTACTTC. Protein sequence: CASSPEGTPATEQYF. The chain carries TRBV5-1 and TRBJ2-7, with D perhaps matching TRBD2 (6 bases). CDR1 is SGHRS, CDR2 YFSETQ, per germline. The CDR3 loop spans 15 amino acids. Between the trimmed V and J ends, which lost 4 bases and 6 bases, there was a span of 20 bases.

This sequence joins TRBV6-1 and TRBJ1-2; 7 positions agree with TRBD1. There are 14 residues in the CDR3. Germline-derived CDR1 and CDR2 are MNHNS and SASEGT. J gave up 7 bases and V 4 bases, and 9 bases lay outside the gene matches. In DNA, the CDR3 is TGTGCCAGCAGTGTACCGGGACAGAATGGTGGCTACACCTTC. Its translation: CASSVPGQNGGYTF.

The CDR3 is CASSPAGPYEQYF. The CDR3 bases are TGTGCCAGTAGCCCCGCAGGGCCCTACGAGCAGTACTTC. This chain connects TRBV19 to TRBJ2-7, with TRBD1 as a possible D gene (5 bases). V dropped 6 bases and J dropped 2 bases, with 11 bases sitting between them. Germline-derived CDR1 and CDR2 are LNHDA and SQIVND (reference sequence). CDR3 length: 13 residues.

The chain has TRBV7-2 and TRBJ2-7; D unclear. CDR3 length: 12 amino acids. The V end was cut by 2 bases, the J end by 2 bases, with 4 bases between. Germline lookup yields CDR1 SGHTA and CDR2 FQGNSA. The chain's CDR3 is CASSLYTYEQYF. The CDR3 DNA reads as TGTGCCAGCAGCTTATATACCTACGAGCAGTACTTC.

The chain is built from TRBV10-2 and TRBJ2-3; D not certain. Trimming cost V 3 bases and J 4 bases, with 11 bases left between them. The CDR3 sequence is 14 residues long. CDR1 is WSHSY and CDR2 is SAAADI in the germline V gene. Here the CDR3 reads CASSDESGADTQYF. The CDR3 DNA reads as TGCGCCAGCAGTGACGAGAGTGGGGCAGATACGCAGTATTTT.

The chain couples TRBV7-8 to TRBJ2-3; D not resolved. Trimming shortened V by 3 bases and J by 0 bases, and 19 bases separated the two germline ends. Germline values: CDR1 SGHVS, CDR2 FQNEAQ. There are 18 residues in the CDR3. CDR3: CASSFPRTAEDSTDTQYF. In DNA form, the CDR3 reads TGTGCCAGCAGCTTTCCCCGGACGGCAGAGGACAGCACAGATACGCAGTATTTT.

This chain uses TRBV11-2 with TRBJ2-7, with TRBD2 identical over 10 bases. After removal of 5 bases from V and 4 bases from J, the junction contained 8 bases not matched to a gene. Per the germline V gene, CDR1 is SGHAT and CDR2 is FQNNGV. The CDR3 has 15 residues. The CDR3 here is CASSPPPSGSYEQYF. The CDR3 DNA sequence: TGTGCCAGCAGCCCCCCACCTAGCGGGAGTTACGAGCAGTACTTC.

The genes are TRBV5-6 and TRBJ1-4, with D possibly matching TRBD1 (6 bases). The CDR3 totals 16 residues. V shed 4 bases and J shed 8 bases, with 21 bases lying between them. Germline CDR1 is SGHDT and CDR2 is YYEEEE. The CDR3 nucleotides read TGTGCCAGCAGCCCGTATCCAGGGGATCACGGCGAAAAACTGTTTTTT. Residues: CASSPYPGDHGEKLFF.

This clone was detected only a few times. V usage is TRBV7-8 and J usage is TRBJ2-1; TRBD1 matches 7 bases. Losses at the gene ends were 4 bases for V and 7 bases for J; bases not matched to a gene: 10. Germline V lookup: CDR1 SGHVS, CDR2 FQNEAQ. The CDR3 extends over 15 amino acids. This chain's CDR3 is CASSSNRGEGNEQFF. CDR3 DNA sequence: TGTGCCAGCAGCTCAAACAGGGGTGAGGGGAATGAGCAGTTCTTC.

The rearrangement links TRBV6-6 to TRBJ1-2; D might be TRBD1 (5 bases). Germline V gene data show CDR1 as MNHNY and CDR2 as SVGAGI (reference sequence). Trimming took 8 bases from V and 7 from J, leaving 17 bases between them. This CDR3 spans 13 amino acids. CDR3 region: CASGEAGTGGYTF. In nucleotides, the CDR3 is TGTGCCAGCGGCGAAGCAGGGACGGGTGGCTACACCTTC.

The rearrangement joins TRBV14 to TRBJ2-7, with 7 bases matching TRBD2. The CDR3 spans 14 residues. The V and J ends lost 3 bases and 2 bases, in that order; junction bases with no gene match: 4. CDR1 is SGHDN, CDR2 FVKESK, per germline. The CDR3 loop is CASSQHGGTYEQYF. The CDR3 region has the DNA TGTGCCAGCAGCCAGCACGGGGGGACCTACGAGCAGTACTTC.

The chain couples TRBV27 to TRBJ2-7; D is perhaps TRBD2 (6 bases). Trimming pared 2 bases from V and 3 bases from J, leaving 11 bases between. The CDR3 has 14 amino acids. Per germline, CDR1 MNHEY and CDR2 SMNVEV (reference sequence). CDR3: CASSLGDGGYEQYF. The CDR3 coding sequence is TGTGCCAGCAGTTTAGGGGACGGGGGCTACGAGCAGTACTTC.

The genes are TRBV7-9 and TRBJ2-2; D unresolved. Germline V gives CDR1 SEHNR, CDR2 FQNEAQ (reference sequence). This CDR3 is built from 13 residues. The ends were cut back, 3 bases at V and 8 bases at J, with 10 bases in the middle. The CDR3 region has the DNA TGTGCCAGCAGCTTGGTGTCTGCGGGGGAGCTGTTTTTT. It codes for CASSLVSAGELFF.

V and J are TRBV4-1 and TRBJ2-2, with TRBD1 matching 9 bases. V shed 3 bases and J 4 bases; nucleotides not matched to a gene: 15. This CDR3 comprises 19 residues. Germline-derived CDR1 and CDR2 are MGHRA and YSYEKL. The CDR3 DNA reads TGCGCCAGCAGCCAGGGAATCTACTACCGGGACAGGGCCACCGGGGAGCTGTTTTTT. Protein product: CASSQGIYYRDRATGELFF.

This chain links TRBV11-2 with TRBJ2-1; D is unclear. The CDR3 extends over 14 amino acids. Germline V gives CDR1 SGHAT, CDR2 FQNNGV. V gave up 10 bases and J gave up 8 bases, with 21 bases separating them. The CDR3: CATTDFEHRYEQFF. The CDR3 DNA reads as TGTGCCACCACTGATTTTGAGCATCGATATGAGCAGTTCTTC.

The rearrangement links TRBV4-1 to TRBJ2-7; TRBD1 matches at 9 bases. This CDR3 is 15 amino acids long. The germline V gene encodes CDR1 MGHRA and CDR2 YSYEKL. The ends lost 3 bases at V and 4 bases at J; junction bases unmatched: 7. The CDR3 nucleotides read TGCGCCAGCAGCCAGTCCCGGGACAGGGCATACGAGCAGTACTTC. This translates into CASSQSRDRAYEQYF.

The chain employs TRBV13 and TRBJ2-2, with TRBD1 as a possible D gene (6 bases). Germline loops: CDR1 PRHDT, CDR2 FYEKMQ (reference sequence). The CDR3 has 17 amino acids. V was clipped by 4 bases and J by 7 bases, with 22 bases between them. CDR3 amino acids: CASSSTEAGEFGGELFF. The DNA for the CDR3 is TGTGCCAGCAGCTCCACCGAGGCAGGGGAATTCGGCGGGGAGCTGTTTTTT.

This chain connects TRBV9 to TRBJ2-5, with TRBD2 as a possible D gene (5 bases). V lost 0 bases to trimming and J lost 7 bases, with 16 bases between them. Germline CDR1 is SGDLS and CDR2 is YYNGEE. This CDR3 region has 15 residues. The CDR3 loop reads CASSVGGSSSGTQYF. The CDR3 nucleotides read TGTGCCAGCAGCGTAGGTGGGAGTTCGTCAGGGACCCAGTACTTC.

This chain connects TRBV7-9 to TRBJ1-5, with a tentative D call TRBD1 (5 bases). From germline, CDR1 is SEHNR and CDR2 FQNEAQ (reference sequence). With 8 bases removed from V and 2 bases from J, the gap between germline ends came to 7 bases. The CDR3 is made up of 12 amino acids. This CDR3 reads CASGDGNQPQHF. CDR3 DNA: TGTGCCAGCGGGGACGGCAATCAGCCCCAGCATTTT.